Shown below are 28 T cell receptor beta chains from a single sample sequenced in a study of cytomegalovirus exposure and HLA in healthy donors. PCR was performed using 60 Vbeta and 13 Jbeta primers. Profiled with immunoSEQ multiplex PCR; TCRdb holds only in-frame clones, not every one. The repertoire holds over 70,000 clones, with roughly 78% as singletons. Sequences were obtained from PBMCs. All receptors derive from a male donor in good health and CMV-seropositive.

This clone appeared a single time. This rearrangement joins TRBV27 to TRBJ2-5, with 10 bases fitting TRBD2. This CDR3 is built from 16 residues. Germline loops: CDR1 MNHEY, CDR2 SMNVEV (reference sequence). V trimming: 3 bases; J trimming: 3 bases; junction bases outside the gene matches: 7. The DNA of the CDR3 is TGTGCCAGCAGTTTCCAAACTAGCGGGGTAAAAGAGACCCAGTACTTC. Its protein product is CASSFQTSGVKETQYF.

This sequence joins TRBV9 and TRBJ2-1; 9 nucleotides match TRBD2. The V gene end was trimmed by 4 bases and the J gene end by 7 bases; junction bases not matched to a gene: 12. Germline loops: CDR1 SGDLS, CDR2 YYNGEE. The CDR3 length is 16 residues. The CDR3 sequence: CASSPPGTSRLNEQFF. CDR3 sequence (DNA): TGTGCCAGCAGCCCCCCCGGGACTAGCAGGCTAAATGAGCAGTTCTTC.

The V call is TRBV10-1, the J call TRBJ2-7, with TRBD2 matching over 10 bases. Per germline, CDR1 WNHNN and CDR2 SYGVQD (reference sequence). The CDR3 has 16 residues. V shed 2 bases, J shed 1 base, and the junction held 5 bases outside the gene matches. CDR3 sequence: CASSEIPGLASYEQYF. The CDR3 DNA is TGCGCCAGCAGTGAGATACCGGGACTAGCGTCCTACGAGCAGTACTTC.

Concerning this clone itself: One end of the junction does not line up with germline, which may come from a read error. The V gene is TRBV7-2, the J gene TRBJ2-1; the D gene is possibly TRBD1 (6 bases). The CDR3 is 11 amino acids. The germline CDR1 and CDR2 sequences are SGHTA and FQGNSA. CDR3 sequence reads: CASSLGHLGIF. The CDR3 DNA follows: TGTGCCAGCAGCTTGGGACACCTTGGGATCTTC.

The chain combines TRBV6-1 with TRBJ2-6; TRBD1 matches 7 bases. Germline values: CDR1 MNHNS, CDR2 SASEGT. Losses at the gene ends were 6 bases for V and 4 bases for J; bases not matched to a gene: 3. This CDR3 is 14 amino acids long. The chain's CDR3 is CASSRDSGANVLTF. The CDR3 DNA reads as TGTGCCAGCAGCCGGGACAGCGGGGCCAACGTCCTGACTTTC.

The CDR3 DNA is TGTGCCAGCAGTTTAAGGGGCAAACAGAGGGGGGGAGATACGCAGTATTTT. Translation gives CASSLRGKQRGGDTQYF. This sequence joins TRBV7-6 and TRBJ2-3; TRBD2 is a possible D gene (7 bases). CDR1 is SGHVS and CDR2 is FNYEAQ in the germline V gene. The V end lost 6 bases, the J end lost 5 bases, and 24 bases lay between the germline ends. The length of the CDR3 is 17 residues.

The chain carries TRBV5-1 and TRBJ2-5; 10 bases agree with TRBD1. V shed 0 bases, J shed 4 bases, and the junction held 9 bases outside the gene matches. This CDR3 has 17 amino acids. CDR1 and CDR2 from the germline V gene are SGHRS and YFSETQ. CDR3 in amino acids: CASSLVGTGVGGETQYF. CDR3 nucleotides: TGCGCCAGCAGCTTGGTGGGGACAGGGGTCGGGGGAGAGACCCAGTACTTC.

This clone has just one count. The rearrangement uses TRBV27 and TRBJ2-1, with D possibly being TRBD2 (5 bases). Looked up from germline, CDR1 is MNHEY and CDR2 is SMNVEV (reference sequence). V was trimmed by 1 base and J by 0 bases, leaving 7 bases between them. The length of the CDR3 is 15 residues. CDR3 in amino acids: CASSLLGSSYNEQFF. CDR3 in DNA: TGTGCCAGCAGTTTATTAGGGAGCTCCTACAATGAGCAGTTCTTC.

The chain combines TRBV7-2 with TRBJ2-1, with D possibly TRBD2 on 5 matching bases. CDR3 length: 13 residues. Germline V gene lookup returns CDR1 SGHTA and CDR2 FQGNSA. Between the trimmed V and J ends, which lost 1 base and 9 bases, there was a span of 10 bases. The CDR3 coding sequence is TGTGCCAGCAGCTTAGAACCGGGAAGTGAGCAGTTCTTC. Its protein product is CASSLEPGSEQFF.

This chain joins TRBV15 and TRBJ2-5; the match to TRBD2 covers 13 bases. The CDR3 length is 15 residues. Trimming removed 4 bases from V and 4 bases from J; junction bases left unmatched: 3. Per the germline V gene, CDR1 is LNHNV and CDR2 is YYDKDF (reference sequence). This CDR3 is CATSTRLAGGETQYF. CDR3 bases: TGTGCCACCAGCACCCGACTAGCGGGAGGAGAGACCCAGTACTTC.

The rearrangement joins TRBV6-5 to TRBJ1-2; D call uncertain. Germline V lookup: CDR1 MNHEY, CDR2 SVGAGI. The CDR3 spans 13 residues. Trimming cost V 6 bases and J 0 bases, with 8 bases left between them. CDR3 nucleotides: TGTGCCAGCAGCCTAATACCTAACTATGGCTACACCTTC. It translates to CASSLIPNYGYTF.

This clone has only one observation. The chain couples TRBV5-1 to TRBJ1-4; 7 bases match TRBD1. V lost 5 bases to trimming and J lost 2 bases; unmatched junction nucleotides: 6. The CDR3 is 15 residues long. Germline lookup yields CDR1 SGHRS and CDR2 YFSETQ. The CDR3 loop is CASRQTGQTNEKLFF. The DNA of the CDR3 is TGCGCCAGCAGGCAGACAGGGCAGACTAATGAAAAACTGTTTTTT.

The J gene is TRBJ2-1, the V gene TRBV28, with 11 bases aligning to TRBD2. CDR1 MDHEN and CDR2 SYDVKM come from the germline V gene. There are 13 residues in the CDR3. J was trimmed by 4 bases and V by 8 bases; bases with no gene match: 1. The chain's CDR3 is CASGTSGYNEQFF. For the CDR3, the DNA is TGTGCCAGCGGGACTAGCGGTTACAATGAGCAGTTCTTC.

The gene calls are TRBV28 and TRBJ1-1; a possible D gene is TRBD1 (5 bases). V was cut by 11 bases and J by 1 base, with 14 bases left in between. Germline V gene lookup returns CDR1 MDHEN and CDR2 SYDVKM. This CDR3 contains 13 residues. CDR3 DNA sequence: TGTGCCGGATATGGGGACTCGAACACTGAAGCTTTCTTT. The encoded protein is CAGYGDSNTEAFF. The variable domain in full, with the rest retrieved from reference TRBV28 and TRBJ1-1, is DVKVTQSSRYLVKRTGEKVFLECVQDMDHENMFWYRQDPGLGLRLIYFSYDVKMKEKGDIPEGYSVSREKKERFSLILESASTNQTSMYLCAGYGDSNTEAFFGQGTRLTVV.

This CDR3 is CASSLRVDTQYF. Written as DNA, the CDR3 is TGTGCCAGCAGTTTGCGGGTAGATACGCAGTATTTT. The rearrangement uses TRBV6-1 and TRBJ2-3, with D maybe TRBD2 (5 bases). The CDR3 runs 12 residues. V was shortened by 5 bases and J by 5 bases, with 8 bases between the two germline ends. Germline CDR1 reads MNHNS; CDR2 reads SASEGT.

This clone has just a few counts. The chain couples TRBV6-4 to TRBJ2-5; 12 bases map to TRBD1. The germline V gene has CDR1 MRHNA and CDR2 SNTAGT. V shed 1 base and J 8 bases; nucleotides not matched to a gene: 2. This CDR3 contains 14 residues. CDR3 coding DNA: TGTGCCAGCAGTGACTTGGGACAGGGGGCAACCCAGTACTTC. This encodes CASSDLGQGATQYF.

This chain connects TRBV7-3 to TRBJ2-2; TRBD1 matches 8 bases. Trimming took 6 bases from V and 3 from J; bases not matched to a gene: 6. The CDR3 consists of 15 residues. The germline V gene encodes CDR1 SGHTA and CDR2 FQGTGA. The CDR3 reads CASRQDRADTGELFF. The CDR3 DNA reads TGTGCCAGCAGACAGGACAGGGCGGACACCGGGGAGCTGTTTTTT.

In this sample, this clone turned up once. The chain joins TRBV7-8 to TRBJ2-7; D remains ambiguous. The CDR3 is 16 residues long. The ends were cut back, 1 base at V and 1 base at J, with 14 bases in the middle. In germline, CDR1 is SGHVS, CDR2 FQNEAQ. The CDR3 bases are TGTGCCAGCAGCTTAGTTTCCGGTCTACCTTCCTACGAGCAGTACTTC. Translating it yields CASSLVSGLPSYEQYF.

The V call is TRBV5-1, the J call TRBJ2-7, with 7 bases identical to TRBD2. The CDR3 is 14 amino acids. Unmatched junction bases numbered 2, after V lost 0 bases and J lost 2 bases. The V gene's germline CDR1 is SGHRS and CDR2 YFSETQ. The CDR3 is CASSLGSGTYEQYF. Written as DNA, the CDR3 is TGCGCCAGCAGCTTGGGGAGCGGGACCTACGAGCAGTACTTC.

V usage is TRBV7-7 and J usage is TRBJ1-5; D is perhaps TRBD1 (5 bases). CDR3 length: 14 amino acids. Germline-derived CDR1 and CDR2 are SSHAT and FNYEAQ (reference sequence). Trimming removed 5 bases from V and 1 base from J, with 9 bases in between. CDR3 in amino acids: CASSPAGSNQPQHF. The CDR3 nucleotides read TGTGCCAGCAGCCCCGCAGGGAGCAATCAGCCCCAGCATTTT.

The genes are TRBV7-9 and TRBJ2-2; no clear D. The V and J ends lost 5 bases and 6 bases respectively, with 7 bases between them. This CDR3 is 12 amino acids long. Germline values: CDR1 SEHNR, CDR2 FQNEAQ (reference sequence). DNA for the CDR3: TGTGCCAGCAGCGACGAGGCCGGGGAGCTGTTTTTT. Its translation: CASSDEAGELFF.

The rearrangement joins TRBV27 to TRBJ1-2; tentatively, D is TRBD1 (5 bases). V lost 5 bases and J lost 3, with 10 bases in between. The germline gives CDR1 MNHEY, CDR2 SMNVEV (reference sequence). The CDR3 is 13 amino acids. The CDR3: CASSPQGYYGYTF. The CDR3 region has the DNA TGTGCCAGCAGTCCCCAGGGTTACTATGGCTACACCTTC.

J is TRBJ2-7 and V is TRBV5-4, with D possibly TRBD1 on 6 matching bases. Germline V gene data show CDR1 as SGHNT and CDR2 as YYREEE (reference sequence). The CDR3 extends over 13 amino acids. Trimming took 2 bases from V and 6 from J, leaving 12 bases between them. The CDR3, as DNA: TGTGCCAGCAGCTTCCAGGGGTCGAGCGAGCAGTACTTC. It specifies CASSFQGSSEQYF.

The sample holds a few counts of this clone. V is TRBV6-4 and J is TRBJ1-1; 7 nucleotides agree with TRBD1. This CDR3 has 13 amino acids. Trimming removed 6 bases from V and 1 base from J; junction bases left unmatched: 2. The V gene's germline CDR1 is MRHNA and CDR2 SNTAGT. The CDR3 sequence is CASSGTANTEAFF. The CDR3 DNA follows: TGTGCCAGCAGCGGGACAGCGAACACTGAAGCTTTCTTT.

The chain joins TRBV7-2 to TRBJ2-3, with 7 positions matching TRBD2. There are 15 residues in the CDR3. Looked up from germline, CDR1 is SGHTA and CDR2 is FQGNSA. The V and J ends lost 5 bases and 3 bases, in that order; junction bases with no gene match: 8. CDR3 amino acids: CASSQREGLTDTQYF. The CDR3 DNA follows: TGTGCCAGCAGCCAGAGGGAGGGGTTGACAGATACGCAGTATTTT.

The J gene is TRBJ2-7, the V gene TRBV19; 8 positions match TRBD2. Germline assignment: CDR1 LNHDA and CDR2 SQIVND (reference sequence). V lost 4 bases and J lost 8; bases outside the gene matches: 10. The CDR3 spans 14 residues. CDR3 loop: CASSNTGLESQQYF. In nucleotides, the CDR3 is TGTGCCAGTAGTAACACGGGACTAGAAAGTCAGCAGTACTTC.

This chain uses TRBV6-5 with TRBJ1-2; D is ambiguous. The CDR3 extends over 13 amino acids. Germline V gene sequence: CDR1 MNHEY, CDR2 SVGAGI. Trimming removed 6 bases at V and 3 bases at J, with 11 bases between. The CDR3 protein is CASSPAGYYGYTF. CDR3 in DNA: TGTGCCAGCAGCCCGGCGGGATACTATGGCTACACCTTC.

The V and J genes are TRBV30 and TRBJ1-2; maybe TRBD1 (5 bases). The length of the CDR3 is 13 residues. Trimming cost V 5 bases and J 2 bases, with 12 bases left between them. Germline loops: CDR1 GTSNPN, CDR2 SVGIG (reference sequence). The CDR3 sequence is CAWATGGNYGYTF. The CDR3 DNA follows: TGTGCCTGGGCGACGGGGGGGAACTATGGCTACACCTTC.